The rows below give T cell receptor beta chains drawn from one sample of a study of graft-versus-host responses after intestinal transplantation. Their antigens are not known. Sequencing used immunoSEQ multiplex PCR; TCRdb keeps in-frame clones, though not all of them. The repertoire consists of 75,000 to 95,000 clones, with around 93% occurring once and the leading ten covering roughly 2%. The sample was unstimulated CD8+ T cells sorted from spleen or lymph node cells, taken before intestinal transplant. The source of these receptors is a human donor who received an intestinal transplant. Each CDR3 is given with its conserved first and last residue. Fields, in order: CDR3 DNA, CDR3 protein, CDR3 length, V gene, D gene, J gene, clone size. D genes are given only for firm matches. Expanded clones get a size class; other rows say once, few or many, or leave the size out.

TGTGCCAGCAGCGTGGGGGGCGCGAAGTACGAGCAGTACTTC CASSVGGAKYEQYF 14 TRBV5-4 - TRBJ2-7 -
TGTGCCCCACAGGCAGGGGGCGATGAGCAGTTCTTC CAPQAGGDEQFF 12 TRBV7-9 TRBD1 TRBJ2-1 -
TGTGCCAGCAGCTTAGGGGATCAGGGAGGAGCTTTCTTT CASSLGDQGGAFF 13 TRBV7-9 - TRBJ1-1 -
TGTGCCAGCAGCCCACCCGGACAGGTACCCTACGAGCAGTACTTC CASSPPGQVPYEQYF 15 TRBV7-9 TRBD1 TRBJ2-7 -
TGTGCCAGCAGTGAAACATCCATTTTGTACGAGCAGTACTTC CASSETSILYEQYF 14 TRBV6-5 - TRBJ2-7 -
TGCGCCAGCAGCCAAGTTCGTAACTACGAGCAGTACTTC CASSQVRNYEQYF 13 TRBV4-3 - TRBJ2-7 -
TGTGCCAGCAGTTACCGCGGACGGGGGACAGATACGCAGTATTTT CASSYRGRGTDTQYF 15 TRBV6-5 - TRBJ2-3 -
TGTGCCAGCAGTTTACGGGGACCGGGACAGGGGTTACCTAACTATGGCTACACCTTC CASSLRGPGQGLPNYGYTF 19 TRBV27 TRBD1 TRBJ1-2 -
TGTGCCAGTAGTATTCAGACTTATTCACCCCTCCACTTT CASSIQTYSPLHF 13 TRBV19 - TRBJ1-6 -
TGTGCCAGTAGTCACAGGGGCAACACTGAAGCTTTCTTT CASSHRGNTEAFF 13 TRBV19 TRBD1 TRBJ1-1 -
TGTGCCATCAGTGAGTCGCCCTCGGGTAGCGGGGGGTTCTACGAGCAGTACTTC CAISESPSGSGGFYEQYF 18 TRBV10-3 TRBD2 TRBJ2-7 -
TGTGCCAGCAGTGAAGCGTCGGCCGGACAGCTCACAGATACGCAGTATTTT CASSEASAGQLTDTQYF 17 TRBV6-1 - TRBJ2-3 -
TGTGCCAGCAGCTTGGCGCCGGGACAGGGGGTCGAGCAGTACTTC CASSLAPGQGVEQYF 15 TRBV7-9 TRBD1 TRBJ2-7 -
TGTGCCAGCAGCTTAGCGCAGGCTAGCGGGGACCCTAGGGATGAGCAGTTCTTC CASSLAQASGDPRDEQFF 18 TRBV7-6 TRBD2 TRBJ2-1 -
TGTGCCAGCAGTTTACATGGGGACACCCTCTATGGCTACACCTTC CASSLHGDTLYGYTF 15 TRBV6-5 - TRBJ1-2 -
TGCGCCAGCAGTAACCCGGGACAGGGTAGGGAAAAACTGTTTTTT CASSNPGQGREKLFF 15 TRBV10-2 TRBD1 TRBJ1-4 -
TGTGCCAGCAGCTTAGGGAGGGTATCCGAGCAGTACTTC CASSLGRVSEQYF 13 TRBV7-2 - TRBJ2-7 -
TGTACCAGCAGTTGGTCCGCGGACAGATACAATGAGCAGTTCTTC CTSSWSADRYNEQFF 15 TRBV27 - TRBJ2-1 -
TGTGCCATCAGTGAGACTAGCGGGGGGGCAATAGATACGCAGTATTTT CAISETSGGAIDTQYF 16 TRBV10-3 TRBD2 TRBJ2-3 -
TGTGCCAGCAGCTTTTGGGGCGGGGGAGACGATACGCAGTATTTT CASSFWGGGDDTQYF 15 TRBV11-2 TRBD2 TRBJ2-3 -
TGTGCCAGCAGCTCCTCCTTTACTAGCACAGATACGCAGTATTTT CASSSSFTSTDTQYF 15 TRBV5-8 - TRBJ2-3 -
TGTGCCACCAGCAGACTAACAGTAAACTATGGCTACACCTTC CATSRLTVNYGYTF 14 TRBV15 - TRBJ1-2 -
TGTGCCAGCAGCTTATATAGGTCGTCAGGGGGTTTAGATACGCAGTATTTT CASSLYRSSGGLDTQYF 17 TRBV11-3 TRBD1 TRBJ2-3 once
TGTGCCAGCAGCCCCCGGGAGGCTGAAGCTTTCTTT CASSPREAEAFF 12 TRBV11-3 - TRBJ1-1 few
TGCGCCAGCAGCCAAGTCCTAACAGGGGATCCGAACACTGAAGCTTTCTTT CASSQVLTGDPNTEAFF 17 TRBV4-3 TRBD1 TRBJ1-1 -
TGTGCCAGCAGCTTAGGGACAGTTGGCACAGATACGCAGTATTTT CASSLGTVGTDTQYF 15 TRBV7-2 - TRBJ2-3 -
TGTGCCAGTAGTACCTCCTCTACAGTGAACACTGAAGCTTTCTTT CASSTSSTVNTEAFF 15 TRBV19 - TRBJ1-1 -
TGCGCCAGCAGCCGAGGGGTGTCTCGGCCGGGACAGGGGTACGAGCAGTACTTC CASSRGVSRPGQGYEQYF 18 TRBV10-2 TRBD1 TRBJ2-7 -
TGTGCCAGTAGTACCACTTCACCCAACACTGAAGCTTTCTTT CASSTTSPNTEAFF 14 TRBV19 - TRBJ1-1 -
TGTGCCAGCGAACGGGCAGGGGGTCGGTCTAATGAAAAACTGTTTTTT CASERAGGRSNEKLFF 16 TRBV5-6 TRBD1 TRBJ1-4 -